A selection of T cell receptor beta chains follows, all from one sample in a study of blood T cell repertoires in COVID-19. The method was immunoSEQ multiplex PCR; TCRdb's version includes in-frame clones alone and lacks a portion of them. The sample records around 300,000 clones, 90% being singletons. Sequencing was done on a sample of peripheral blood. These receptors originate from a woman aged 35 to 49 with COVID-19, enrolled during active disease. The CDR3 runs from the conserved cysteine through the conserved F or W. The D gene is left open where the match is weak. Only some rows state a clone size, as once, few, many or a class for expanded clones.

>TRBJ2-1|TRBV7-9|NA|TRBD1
TGTGCCAGCAGCTTAGGTTTGGGACAGGGGGACAATGAGCAGTTCTTC
CASSLGLGQGDNEQFF
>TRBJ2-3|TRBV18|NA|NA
TGTGCCAGCTCACCCTCCCAGGGAGGAAGCACAGATACGCAGTATTTT
CASSPSQGGSTDTQYF
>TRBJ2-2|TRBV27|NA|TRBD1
TGTGCCAGCAGGGGCCTCCAACCGGGACAGGGCGCCAACACCGGGGAGCTGTTTTTT
CASRGLQPGQGANTGELFF
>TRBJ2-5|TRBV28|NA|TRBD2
TGTGCCAGCAGTTTGCGGCGGGGGGTTCAAGAGACCCAGTACTTC
CASSLRRGVQETQYF
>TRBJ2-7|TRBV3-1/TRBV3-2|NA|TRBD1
TGTGCCAGCAGCCCCCGGGACAGGGAGGGCGAGCAGTACTTC
CASSPRDREGEQYF
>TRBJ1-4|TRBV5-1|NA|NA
TGCGCCAGCAGCTTGGACAGCTCAACTAATGAAAAACTGTTTTTT
CASSLDSSTNEKLFF
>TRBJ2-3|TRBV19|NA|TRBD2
TGTGCCAGTAGTCTAGCGGGTAGCACAGATACGCAGTATTTT
CASSLAGSTDTQYF
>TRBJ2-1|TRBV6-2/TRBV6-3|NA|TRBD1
TGTGCCAGCAGCTTACAGGGGTGGGCCGGGAATGAGCAGTTCTTC
CASSLQGWAGNEQFF
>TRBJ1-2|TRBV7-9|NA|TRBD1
TGTGCCAGCAGCTCCTGGGACAGAAACTATGGCTACACCTTC
CASSSWDRNYGYTF
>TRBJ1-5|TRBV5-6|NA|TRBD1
TGTGCCAGCAGCTTGCGCCAGGACAGGGGCAGAAATCAGCCCCAGCATTTT
CASSLRQDRGRNQPQHF
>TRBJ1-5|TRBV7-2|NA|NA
TGTGCCAGCAGCTTGTTCGGTGGGGGGTATAGCAATCAGCCCCAGCATTTT
CASSLFGGGYSNQPQHF
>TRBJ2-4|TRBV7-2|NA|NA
TGTGCCAGCAGCTTAGGGTACTCCAAAAACATTCAGTACTTC
CASSLGYSKNIQYF
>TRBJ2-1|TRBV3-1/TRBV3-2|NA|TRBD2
TGTGCCAGCAGCCAAGATCTTGGCCGCTTTTGCCTAGCGGGTCTTGAGGGCCCAGAGCAGTTCTTC
CASSQDLGRFCLAGLEGPEQFF
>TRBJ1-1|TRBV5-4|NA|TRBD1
TGTGCCAGCAGACCGGGCGGGACAGGAGAGCTTGAAGCTTTCTTT
CASRPGGTGELEAFF
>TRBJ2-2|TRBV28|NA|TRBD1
TGTGCCACCTACAGGGGGCTGTGGGGGGAGCTGTTTTTT
CATYRGLWGELFF
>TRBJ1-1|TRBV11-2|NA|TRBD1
TGTGCCAGCGGCAGGGGGCCAGTGAACACTGAAGCTTTCTTT
CASGRGPVNTEAFF
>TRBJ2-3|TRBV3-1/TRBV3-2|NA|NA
TGTGCCAGCAGCCAAGTTCGGGGAGCTACGCAGTATTTT
CASSQVRGATQYF
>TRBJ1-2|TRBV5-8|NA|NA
TGTGCCAGCAGATACAGATATGGCTACACCTTC
CASRYRYGYTF
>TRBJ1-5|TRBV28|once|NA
TGTGCCAGCAGATTACACAGTAGCAATCAGCCCCAGCATTTT
CASRLHSSNQPQHF
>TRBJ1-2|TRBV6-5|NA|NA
TGTGCCAGCAGTCCCGCCGGACAACCCAACTATGGCTACACCTTC
CASSPAGQPNYGYTF
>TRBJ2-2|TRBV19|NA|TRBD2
TGTGCCAGTACCGCGACGCGGAGCGGGGGGACTTCCGGGGAGCTGTTTTTT
CASTATRSGGTSGELFF
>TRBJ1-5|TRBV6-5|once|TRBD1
TGTGCCAGCAGTTCCGGGACAGGGGGTGATCAGCCCCAGCATTTT
CASSSGTGGDQPQHF
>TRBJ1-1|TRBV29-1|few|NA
TGCAGCGTAGCAGGACATCCTGACACTGAAGCTTTCTTT
CSVAGHPDTEAFF
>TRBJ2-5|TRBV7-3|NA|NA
TGTGCCAGCAGCTTCGGACGGGGAGAGACCCAGTACTTC
CASSFGRGETQYF
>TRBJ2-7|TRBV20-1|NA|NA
TGCAGTGCTGGATTAACAGGGAAACAGTACTTC
CSAGLTGKQYF
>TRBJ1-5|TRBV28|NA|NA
TGTGCCAGTTGGGCCCGAACAGGGCCTAGCAATCAGCCCCAGCATTTT
CASWARTGPSNQPQHF
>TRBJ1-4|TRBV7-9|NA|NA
TGTGCCAGCGGGGAGCGGGGGCCAACTAATGAAAAACTGTTTTTT
CASGERGPTNEKLFF
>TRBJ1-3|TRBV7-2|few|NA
TGTGCCAGCAGCTTGTTATCCCAGGGTTTTGGAAACACCATATATTTT
CASSLLSQGFGNTIYF
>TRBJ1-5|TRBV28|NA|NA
TGTGCCAGCAGTTTTCTAGAGACAGATGGCAATCAGCCCCAGCATTTT
CASSFLETDGNQPQHF
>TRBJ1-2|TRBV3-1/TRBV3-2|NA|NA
TGTGCCAGCAGCATCAGGGCGGGAGGGGGTAACTATGGCTACACCTTC
CASSIRAGGGNYGYTF
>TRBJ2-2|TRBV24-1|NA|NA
TGTGCCACCAAACAGACAGGCTCCAGCGGGGAGCTGTTTTTT
CATKQTGSSGELFF
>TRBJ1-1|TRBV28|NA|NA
TGTGCCAGCAGTTCCCCCTCTCTGGATAGGAGCACTGAAGCTTTCTTT
CASSSPSLDRSTEAFF
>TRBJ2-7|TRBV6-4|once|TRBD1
TGTGCCAGCAGTGACTCGACAGGGGGCTCCTACGAGCAGTACTTC
CASSDSTGGSYEQYF
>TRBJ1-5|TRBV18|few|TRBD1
TGTGCCAGCTCACAAACGGGACAGGGCCATCAGCCCCAGCATTTT
CASSQTGQGHQPQHF
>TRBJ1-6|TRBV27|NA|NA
TGTGCCAGCAGTTTAAATCGTGTTGGAGGGTATAATTCACCCCTCCACTTT
CASSLNRVGGYNSPLHF
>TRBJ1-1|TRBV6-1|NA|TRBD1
TGTGCCAGCAGTCCGCAGGGGGTGGTCACTGAAGCTTTCTTT
CASSPQGVVTEAFF
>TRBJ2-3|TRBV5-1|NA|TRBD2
TGCGCCAGCAGCGACGGACTAGCGGCGGGAGATACGCAGTATTTT
CASSDGLAAGDTQYF
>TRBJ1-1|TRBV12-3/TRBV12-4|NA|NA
TGTGCCAGCAGTCCTACCTGGACAGACGAAGCTTTCTTT
CASSPTWTDEAFF
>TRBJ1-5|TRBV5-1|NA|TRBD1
TGCGCCAGCAGCTCGGGTCCCGGGACAGGGGCACAGCCCCAGCATTTT
CASSSGPGTGAQPQHF
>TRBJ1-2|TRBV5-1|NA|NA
TGCGCCAGCAGCTTCGGCAGGCAGGGCTATGGCTACACCTTC
CASSFGRQGYGYTF
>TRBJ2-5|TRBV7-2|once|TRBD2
TGTGCCAGCAGACCCGGGAGGGCTCAAGAGACCCAGTACTTC
CASRPGRAQETQYF
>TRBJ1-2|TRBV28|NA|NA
TGTGCCAGCAGTTTATCAGCTGGAGATGAATATGGCTACACCTTC
CASSLSAGDEYGYTF
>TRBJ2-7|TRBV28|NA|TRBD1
TGTGCCAGCAGTTCCCCCGGGACAGGGTATGGCTACGAGCAGTACTTC
CASSSPGTGYGYEQYF
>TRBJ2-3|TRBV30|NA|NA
TGTGCCTGGAGCGCGGGTCAGGGCACAGATACGCAGTATTTT
CAWSAGQGTDTQYF
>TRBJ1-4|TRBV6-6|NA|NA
TGTGCCAGCAGGCCCACAGAGGGCTTAGAAAAACTGTTTTTT
CASRPTEGLEKLFF
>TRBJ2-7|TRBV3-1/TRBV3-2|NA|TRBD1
TGTGCCAGCAGCCACCACGGGACAGGGGCTTCCTACGAGCAGTACTTC
CASSHHGTGASYEQYF
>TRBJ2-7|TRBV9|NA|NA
TGTGCCAGCAGCGTCCGACAGTGGTCCTACGAGCAGTACTTC
CASSVRQWSYEQYF
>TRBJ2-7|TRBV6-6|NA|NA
TGTGCCAGCAGTTACTCGATAGTTTCGTCTTACGAGCAGTACTTC
CASSYSIVSSYEQYF
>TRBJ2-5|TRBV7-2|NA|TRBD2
TGTGCCAGCAGCCAACTAGCGCACGGGGGAGAGACCCAGTACTTC
CASSQLAHGGETQYF
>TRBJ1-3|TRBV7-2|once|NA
TGTGCCAGCAGGGAGTTCCCAAACTCTGGAAACACCATATATTTT
CASREFPNSGNTIYF
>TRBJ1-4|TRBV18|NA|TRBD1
TGTGCCAGCTCACCACTTAGGACAGGGGGTGATGAAAAACTGTTTTTT
CASSPLRTGGDEKLFF
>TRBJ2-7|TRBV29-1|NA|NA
TGCAGCGTTAGCGACAGTCCCTACGAGCAGTACTTC
CSVSDSPYEQYF
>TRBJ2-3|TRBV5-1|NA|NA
TGCGCCAGCGGGAGGAACACAAATACGCAGTATTTT
CASGRNTNTQYF
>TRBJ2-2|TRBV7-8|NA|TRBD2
TGTGCCAGCAGCTTAGGAAGGAGCAGTAGCGGGGAACTCGGGGAGCTGTTTTTT
CASSLGRSSSGELGELFF
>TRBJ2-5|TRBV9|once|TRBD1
TGTGCCAGCAGCGGTGAACAGGGGCTAGGAGAGACCCAGTACTTC
CASSGEQGLGETQYF
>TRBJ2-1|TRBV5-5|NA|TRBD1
TGTGCCAGCAGCCCTACAGGGGCATCCTACAATGAGCAGTTCTTC
CASSPTGASYNEQFF
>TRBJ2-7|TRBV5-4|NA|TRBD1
TGTGCCAGCAGCTTGGCGGGACAGGGGTCCTACGAGCAGTACTTC
CASSLAGQGSYEQYF
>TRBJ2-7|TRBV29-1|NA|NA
TGCAGCGTTGAGCTTACAGGGCCGACCTACGAGCAGTACTTC
CSVELTGPTYEQYF
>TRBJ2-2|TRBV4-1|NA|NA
TGCGCCAGCAGCCAAGTTCGGGGGGCCCCTTCCGGGGAGCTGTTTTTT
CASSQVRGAPSGELFF